These 17 T cell receptor beta chains share one sample of origin, sequenced in a study of blood T cell repertoires in COVID-19. The repertoire was sequenced with immunoSEQ multiplex PCR; TCRdb's copy has only in-frame clones and lacks some. The sample lists about 150,000 clones; about 80% were seen once. The specimen was peripheral blood. Receptors were obtained from a woman aged 55-70 years with acute or convalescent COVID-19.

The chain has TRBV7-6 and TRBJ2-5; the match to TRBD2 covers 9 bases. The V gene's germline CDR1 is SGHVS and CDR2 FNYEAQ. With 7 bases clipped from V and 5 bases from J, the junction kept 11 bases outside the gene matches. This CDR3 is 15 amino acids long. The CDR3 DNA is TGTGCCAGCACTTTCGGGGCGGGGGGGCTGGAGACCCAGTACTTC. The encoded protein is CASTFGAGGLETQYF.

V gene TRBV25-1 combines with J gene TRBJ2-7, with 11 bases fitting TRBD1. CDR1 and CDR2 (germline): MGHDK, SYGVNS. With V trimmed by 6 bases and J by 5 bases, 9 bases remained unmatched. There are 15 residues in the CDR3. The CDR3 nucleotides are TGTGCCAGCAGGACCGGGACAGGGGGTTCCCACGAGCAGTACTTC. Protein: CASRTGTGGSHEQYF.

The chain recombines TRBV6-2 or TRBV6-3 with TRBJ2-2; tentative D call: TRBD1 (6 bases). From germline, CDR1 is MNHEY and CDR2 SVGEGT. This CDR3 region has 15 residues. The V gene lost 0 bases and the J gene lost 7 bases, with 12 bases spanning the gap. The CDR3 spells CASSYSTGYDGELFF. Written as DNA, the CDR3 is TGTGCCAGCAGTTACTCAACAGGGTACGACGGGGAGCTGTTTTTT.

This chain connects TRBV28 to TRBJ1-3; no clear D. The germline gives CDR1 MDHEN, CDR2 SYDVKM. V lost 7 bases and J lost 0, with 10 bases in between. There are 14 residues in the CDR3. The CDR3 is CASTQGGSGNTIYF. DNA of the CDR3: TGTGCCAGCACTCAAGGAGGCTCTGGAAACACCATATATTTT.

V and J are TRBV28 and TRBJ1-5; 7 bases are shared with TRBD1. The CDR3 is made up of 14 amino acids. The V gene end was trimmed by 5 bases and the J gene end by 2 bases; junction bases not matched to a gene: 3. Germline CDR1 and CDR2: MDHEN and SYDVKM. CDR3 loop: CASSNQGGNQPQHF. The CDR3 DNA sequence: TGTGCCAGCAGTAATCAGGGGGGCAATCAGCCCCAGCATTTT.

The chain joins TRBV9 to TRBJ2-3, with TRBD2 matching over 9 bases. Germline CDR1 is SGDLS and CDR2 is YYNGEE. This CDR3 is 14 amino acids long. With V trimmed by 2 bases and J by 3 bases, 1 base remained unmatched. The CDR3 region is CASSVSGSTDTQYF. The CDR3 bases are TGTGCCAGCAGCGTTAGCGGGAGTACAGATACGCAGTATTTT.

This clone was picked up a small number of times. This rearrangement joins TRBV10-1 to TRBJ2-7, with 10 positions matching TRBD2. The CDR3 is made up of 15 amino acids. The junction had 10 bases not matched to a gene; V was cut back by 5 bases and J by 6 bases. From germline, CDR1 is WNHNN and CDR2 SYGVQD (reference sequence). CDR3 sequence: CASSLAAGGPGEQYF. In DNA, the CDR3 is TGCGCCAGCAGTCTCGCAGCGGGGGGGCCGGGCGAGCAGTACTTC.

The chain carries TRBV19 and TRBJ2-1, with a possible D match to TRBD2 (5 bases). Per germline, CDR1 LNHDA and CDR2 SQIVND (reference sequence). The CDR3 length is 13 residues. The V end was cut by 7 bases, the J end by 3 bases, with 10 bases between. CDR3 protein: CASTPRDYNEQFF. The CDR3 DNA reads TGTGCCAGTACTCCCCGGGACTACAATGAGCAGTTCTTC.

J is TRBJ1-1 and V is TRBV7-9; 9 bases line up with TRBD1. J lost 6 bases, V lost 5 bases, and 13 bases had no gene match. The length of the CDR3 is 16 residues. CDR1 SEHNR and CDR2 FQNEAQ come from the germline V gene (reference sequence). The CDR3 DNA reads TGTGCCAGCAGCCTCAGGACAGGGGTTGTGGAGTCTGAAGCTTTCTTT. Translation: CASSLRTGVVESEAFF.

This clone appeared a few times. This chain uses TRBV5-1 with TRBJ1-1; D remains unclear. Per germline, CDR1 SGHRS and CDR2 YFSETQ. This CDR3 comprises 13 residues. Trimming stripped 6 bases from V and 2 bases from J, with 11 bases between. The CDR3 is CASKWEDNTEAFF. The CDR3 DNA reads as TGCGCCAGCAAATGGGAGGACAACACTGAAGCTTTCTTT.

CDR3 DNA: TGTGCCAGCTCACCGTTGATACTGGGACAGGGAAATTCACCCCTCCACTTT. Its translation is CASSPLILGQGNSPLHF. The chain links TRBV18 to TRBJ1-6; 9 nucleotides match TRBD1. The length of the CDR3 is 17 residues. Germline V gene sequence: CDR1 KGHSH, CDR2 LQKENI. The ends lost 3 bases at V and 7 bases at J; junction bases unmatched: 10.

V and J are TRBV7-3 and TRBJ2-5; 8 bases map to TRBD2. Losses at the gene ends were 2 bases for V and 5 bases for J; bases not matched to a gene: 7. From germline, CDR1 is SGHTA and CDR2 FQGTGA. The CDR3 length is 15 residues. CDR3 sequence: CASSLGGLAWETQYF. The CDR3 region has the DNA TGTGCCAGCAGCTTAGGCGGACTAGCTTGGGAGACCCAGTACTTC.

The chain recombines TRBV28 with TRBJ1-5, with D unclear. This CDR3 has 13 amino acids. The germline gives CDR1 MDHEN, CDR2 SYDVKM. V was trimmed by 7 bases and J by 0 bases, leaving 7 bases between them. The CDR3 DNA is TGTGCCAGCAAACTCTATAGCAATCAGCCCCAGCATTTT. This sequence encodes CASKLYSNQPQHF.

Comments on this clone: At one of its ends the junction is not consistent with the germline gene, which may arise from a read error. The CDR3 region has the DNA TGCGCCAGCAGTCAAGTTTTTGGGGGACTGGCAACTAATGAAAAACTGTTTTTT. Its protein is CASSQVFGGLATNEKLFF. This rearrangement joins TRBV4-1 to TRBJ1-4; possible D gene TRBD1, 5 bases. Germline values: CDR1 MGHRA, CDR2 YSYEKL. The CDR3 covers 18 residues.

The sample holds one count of this clone. The chain couples TRBV3-1 (or the pseudogene TRBV3-2) to TRBJ2-3; 9 bases match TRBD2. V was clipped by 0 bases and J by 5 bases; unmatched bases: 9. The CDR3 is 17 amino acids. Germline V gene sequence: CDR1 LGHDT, CDR2 YNNKEL (reference sequence). The CDR3 bases are TGTGCCAGCAGCCAAGATTATGGCGGGGGGGGCCTAGATACGCAGTATTTT. Protein: CASSQDYGGGGLDTQYF.

The V gene is TRBV6-5, the J gene TRBJ1-3, with D possibly TRBD1 on 6 matching bases. The CDR3 is 14 amino acids. CDR1 and CDR2 (germline): MNHEY, SVGAGI. Trimming pared 6 bases from V and 4 bases from J, leaving 13 bases between. This CDR3 is CASRQQGPGNTIYF. In nucleotides, the CDR3 is TGTGCCAGCAGGCAACAGGGTCCCGGAAACACCATATATTTT.

The rearrangement links TRBV19 to TRBJ1-1; the match to TRBD1 covers 9 bases. Looked up from germline, CDR1 is LNHDA and CDR2 is SQIVND (reference sequence). With 10 bases clipped from V and 6 bases from J, the junction kept 9 bases outside the gene matches. The CDR3 has 13 residues. The CDR3 reads CAISDRGVSEAFF. The DNA of the CDR3 is TGTGCCATATCGGACAGGGGAGTATCTGAAGCTTTCTTT.